The sequence of this T cell receptor (beta chain) was determined in a study of T cell responses to AZD1222 COVID-19 vaccine. Study-wide findings and caveats: Unmutated regions of variants are reportedly targeted by nearly half of spike-specific TCRs.

Germline V gene sequence: CDR1 SNHLY, CDR2 FYNNEI. This CDR3 comprises 21 residues. The V segment lost 0 bases and the J segment 0 bases; nucleotides outside the gene matches: 14. This clone was seen a single time. What it recognizes is unknown. Sequencing was performed with immunoSEQ multiplex PCR; in TCRdb, only in-frame clones are kept and a portion is missing. The repertoire holds around 140,000 clones, with just under 95% as singletons. The sample was peripheral blood, taken on day 0 of AZD1222 vaccination. This sequence was found in an adult in good health. The chain recombines TRBV2 with TRBJ1-4; 9 positions agree with TRBD1. CDR3 sequence reads: CASSEALIRDRDDATNEKLFF. The CDR3 DNA is TGTGCCAGCAGTGAAGCGTTAATCCGGGACAGGGACGATGCAACTAATGAAAAACTGTTTTTT.